Below, 14 T cell receptor beta chains from the same sample are listed, as sequenced in a study of cytomegalovirus exposure and HLA in healthy donors. Only in-frame clones appear in the TCRdb table, and some are missing; sequencing was by immunoSEQ multiplex PCR. The profile covers 250,000 or so clones, with around 90% appearing a single time and less than 0.4% taken by the ten largest. Material: PBMCs. The receptors come from a young woman in good health and CMV-seronegative.

The chain couples TRBV28 to TRBJ2-2, with TRBD1 as a possible D gene (5 bases). This CDR3 region has 16 residues. CDR1 and CDR2 from the germline V gene are MDHEN and SYDVKM. V shed 6 bases and J shed 0 bases, with 14 bases lying between them. CDR3 in amino acids: CASRPGWSSNTGELFF. CDR3 coding DNA: TGTGCCAGCAGGCCAGGGTGGTCGTCGAACACCGGGGAGCTGTTTTTT. The whole variable domain, filled in from reference TRBV28 and TRBJ2-2, reads DVKVTQSSRYLVKRTGEKVFLECVQDMDHENMFWYRQDPGLGLRLIYFSYDVKMKEKGDIPEGYSVSREKKERFSLILESASTNQTSMYLCASRPGWSSNTGELFFGEGSRLTVL.

The chain has TRBV2 and TRBJ2-7; D perhaps matches TRBD2 (6 bases). The V gene's germline CDR1 is SNHLY and CDR2 FYNNEI. V lost 6 bases, J lost 0 bases, and 15 bases lay in between. This CDR3 spans 15 amino acids. In DNA form, the CDR3 reads TGTGCCAGCAGAATCGGGACTCCTGGCTCCTACGAGCAGTACTTC. Translated, it gives CASRIGTPGSYEQYF.

The rearrangement joins TRBV6-5 to TRBJ1-5; 8 bases match TRBD1. The CDR3 sequence is 14 residues long. Germline loops: CDR1 MNHEY, CDR2 SVGAGI. Trimming took 5 bases from V and 7 from J; bases not matched to a gene: 7. For the CDR3, the DNA is TGTGCCAGCAGTGGTGACAGGGGCGGACAGCCCCAGCATTTT. This gives the protein CASSGDRGGQPQHF.

Worth noting for this clone: This sample includes further DNA sequences coding for the same CDR3. The rearrangement links TRBV18 to TRBJ1-1, with 7 bases aligning to TRBD1. Germline V gene data show CDR1 as KGHSH and CDR2 as LQKENI. The CDR3 has 15 amino acids. V lost 0 bases to trimming and J lost 1 base; unmatched junction nucleotides: 2. For the CDR3, the DNA is TGTGCCAGCTCACCACCGACAGGGAGGAACACTGAAGCTTTCTTT. Protein: CASSPPTGRNTEAFF.

This sequence joins TRBV28 and TRBJ2-7, with 8 bases matching TRBD1. The CDR3 runs to 14 residues. Trimming took 6 bases from V and 2 from J; bases not matched to a gene: 6. Germline lookup yields CDR1 MDHEN and CDR2 SYDVKM. In DNA form, the CDR3 reads TGTGCCAGCAGACCGGGACAGGTCACCTACGAGCAGTACTTC. Its protein is CASRPGQVTYEQYF.

J is TRBJ2-2 and V is TRBV9, with 15 nucleotides matching TRBD2. Germline trimming cut 4 bases from V and 3 bases from J; bases unmatched to any gene: 10. This CDR3 is 19 amino acids long. Per the germline V gene, CDR1 is SGDLS and CDR2 is YYNGEE. The CDR3 is CASSTRTSGGAFDTGELFF. DNA of the CDR3: TGTGCCAGCAGCACCCGGACTAGCGGGGGGGCCTTTGACACCGGGGAGCTGTTTTTT.

This clone was detected a few times. The chain couples TRBV28 to TRBJ1-6; TRBD1 is a possible D gene (5 bases). CDR3 length: 16 residues. Germline CDR1 MDHEN, CDR2 SYDVKM. V was pared by 5 bases and J by 8 bases, with 19 bases between. The CDR3 loop is CASSGAGGALDSPLHF. In DNA form, the CDR3 reads TGTGCCAGCAGTGGCGCCGGAGGGGCTCTCGATTCACCCCTCCACTTT.

This sequence joins TRBV7-2 and TRBJ1-5, with D maybe TRBD1 (5 bases). In germline, CDR1 is SGHTA, CDR2 FQGNSA. Trimming left V 5 bases short and J 3 bases short, with 8 bases between. This CDR3 contains 13 residues. The CDR3 loop reads CASSTGPNQPQHF. The CDR3 coding sequence is TGTGCCAGCAGCACAGGACCCAATCAGCCCCAGCATTTT.

The chain joins TRBV28 to TRBJ1-1; 7 bases map to TRBD1. The germline V gene has CDR1 MDHEN and CDR2 SYDVKM. The V gene end was trimmed by 3 bases and the J gene end by 8 bases; junction bases not matched to a gene: 3. The CDR3 spans 12 residues. As DNA, the CDR3 is TGTGCCAGCAGTTTGTTGGACAGGGAAGCTTTCTTT. It encodes CASSLLDREAFF.

This clone was picked up a small number of times. The V and J genes are TRBV27 and TRBJ2-7; 7 bases line up with TRBD1. In germline, CDR1 is MNHEY, CDR2 SMNVEV (reference sequence). CDR3 length equals 11 residues. J lost 4 bases, V lost 9 bases, and 3 bases had no gene match. The CDR3 bases are TGTGCCAGTGACAGGGCTTACGAGCAGTACGTC. It specifies CASDRAYEQYV.

The J gene is TRBJ2-7, the V gene TRBV5-1; 10 bases match TRBD1. Germline lookup yields CDR1 SGHRS and CDR2 YFSETQ. This CDR3 contains 13 residues. Trimming removed 4 bases from V and 6 bases from J; junction bases left unmatched: 4. The CDR3 nucleotides read TGCGCCAGCAGCCCCGGGACAGGGGCCGAGCAGTACTTC. It specifies CASSPGTGAEQYF.

V and J are TRBV27 and TRBJ1-2, with 8 bases matching TRBD1. V lost 8 bases to trimming and J lost 4 bases; unmatched junction nucleotides: 9. The CDR3 has 14 residues. Germline V gene data show CDR1 as MNHEY and CDR2 as SMNVEV (reference sequence). Here the CDR3 DNA reads TGTGCCAGCGCAACAGGGGGTACGGGCTATGGCTACACCTTC. Translation gives CASATGGTGYGYTF.

The V gene is TRBV6-1, the J gene TRBJ2-5; D might be TRBD2 (7 bases). Germline CDR1 and CDR2: MNHNS and SASEGT. The CDR3 contains 17 residues. The ends were cut back, 1 base at V and 1 base at J, with 16 bases in the middle. In nucleotides, the CDR3 is TGTGCCAGCAGTGAAGAAGGTTTGGCGGGGGCCCAAGAGACCCAGTACTTC. It yields the protein CASSEEGLAGAQETQYF.

The chain couples TRBV5-1 to TRBJ1-1; 9 positions agree with TRBD1. The ends lost 3 bases at V and 4 bases at J; junction bases unmatched: 4. The length of the CDR3 is 14 residues. Germline V gives CDR1 SGHRS, CDR2 YFSETQ. DNA for the CDR3: TGCGCCAGCAGCTCGGGACAGGGTGTCACTGAAGCTTTCTTT. Its translation: CASSSGQGVTEAFF.